This T cell receptor (beta chain) emerged from a study of control samples from healthy donors and cancer patients. CDR1 and CDR2 from the germline V gene are SQVTM and ANQGSEA. Trimming cost V 6 bases and J 0 bases, with 9 bases left between them. This CDR3 contains 14 residues. Profiled with immunoSEQ multiplex PCR; TCRdb holds only in-frame clones, not every one. The data contain under 150,000 clones, 85% to 90% of them singletons. The clonotype was recovered from a man aged 45 to 65 with head and neck cancer. This chain uses TRBV29-1 with TRBJ1-6; no definite D call. Sequencing used PBMCs. The CDR3 sequence: CSVMDGSYNSPLHF. The DNA of the CDR3 is TGCAGCGTGATGGACGGCTCCTATAATTCACCCCTCCACTTT.